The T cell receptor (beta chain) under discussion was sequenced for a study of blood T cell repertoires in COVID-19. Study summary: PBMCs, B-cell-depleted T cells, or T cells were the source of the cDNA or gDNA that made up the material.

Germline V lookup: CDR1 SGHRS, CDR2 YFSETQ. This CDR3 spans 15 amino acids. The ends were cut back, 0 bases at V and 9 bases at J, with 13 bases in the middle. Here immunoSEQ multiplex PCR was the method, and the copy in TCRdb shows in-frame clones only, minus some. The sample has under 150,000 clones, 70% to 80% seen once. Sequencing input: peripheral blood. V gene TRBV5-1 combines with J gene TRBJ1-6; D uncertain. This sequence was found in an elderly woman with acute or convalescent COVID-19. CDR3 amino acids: CASSLAAGSGSPLHF. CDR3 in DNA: TGCGCCAGCAGCTTGGCGGCGGGAAGCGGTTCACCCCTCCACTTT.